A single T cell receptor (beta chain) is shown here with its context. Clones were read by immunoSEQ multiplex PCR, and TCRdb kept only the in-frame ones, dropping some. Of some 150,000 clones listed, 70% to 90% are singletons. These data belong to a study of T cell responses to AZD1222 COVID-19 vaccine. In germline, CDR1 is SGHTA, CDR2 FQGTGA. Unmatched junction bases numbered 6, after V lost 5 bases and J lost 5 bases. CDR3 size: 17 residues. The origin of this receptor is an adult who had recovered from COVID-19. The V and J genes are TRBV7-3 and TRBJ2-2, with 15 bases identical to TRBD2. Sequences were derived from peripheral blood, sampled after recovery from COVID-19. The CDR3 loop is CASSRFGTSGGTGELFF. DNA of the CDR3: TGTGCCAGCAGCCGTTTCGGGACTAGCGGGGGGACCGGGGAGCTGTTTTTT.